Sequencing of this T cell receptor beta chain was carried out in a study of cytomegalovirus exposure and HLA in healthy donors. J lost 1 base, V lost 2 bases, and 8 bases had no gene match. From germline, CDR1 is SGDLS and CDR2 YYNGEE. This CDR3 is built from 17 residues. Overall study results and limits: In a later analysis, donors in an Asian-associated ancestry cluster reportedly had fewer N-insertions in productive TCRs than the cohort mean. Prior analysis indicated that the majority of TCR beta V segments exhibited productivity approximately 90% or approximately 30% of the time. The study labeled 150 to 200 TCR beta chains cytomegalovirus-associated. The classifier reportedly diagnosed cytomegalovirus status with high sensitivity and specificity.

The PCR employed 60 Vbeta primers together with 13 Jbeta primers. Libraries were prepared by immunoSEQ multiplex PCR; TCRdb keeps only in-frame clonotypes and omits some of them. The sample lists some 150,000 clones, 50% to 75% seen once, with roughly 6.4% in the top ten. On this clone itself: The antigen is undetermined.

The sample comprised PBMCs. This receptor was identified in a woman aged 60-75 years in good health and CMV-seropositive. The chain carries TRBV9 and TRBJ2-7; 11 bases are a match to TRBD2. The CDR3: CASSVAAGTSGSYEQYF. DNA of the CDR3: TGTGCCAGCAGCGTTGCTGCCGGGACTAGCGGTTCCTACGAGCAGTACTTC.